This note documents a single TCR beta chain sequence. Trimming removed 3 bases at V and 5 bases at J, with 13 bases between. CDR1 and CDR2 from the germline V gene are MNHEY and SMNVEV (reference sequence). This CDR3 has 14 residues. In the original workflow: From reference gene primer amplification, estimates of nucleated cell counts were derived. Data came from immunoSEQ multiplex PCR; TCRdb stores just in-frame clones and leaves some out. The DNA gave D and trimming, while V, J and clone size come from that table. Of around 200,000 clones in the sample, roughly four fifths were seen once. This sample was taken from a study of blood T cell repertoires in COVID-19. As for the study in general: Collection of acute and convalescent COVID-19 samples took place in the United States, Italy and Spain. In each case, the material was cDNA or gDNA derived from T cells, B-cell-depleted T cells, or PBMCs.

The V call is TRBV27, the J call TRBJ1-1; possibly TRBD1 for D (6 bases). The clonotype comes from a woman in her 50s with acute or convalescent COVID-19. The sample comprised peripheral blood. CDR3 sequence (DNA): TGTGCCAGCAGTTTCGGGGCAGGGGTAACTGAAGCTTTCTTT. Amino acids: CASSFGAGVTEAFF.